A selection of T cell receptor beta chains follows, all from one sample in a study of response to subunit inactivated influenza vaccine. Each CDR3 protein is one row after TCRdb ran MiXCR on the RT-PCR reads. The data contain approximately 490,000 distinct CDR3 sequences, 6% to 9% of them seen just once; the ten biggest clones take up roughly 13%. Sequencing used PBMCs from blood, obtained around 2 years after vaccination. These receptors all come from a man between 45 and 75 years old who received an inactivated influenza vaccine. Both conserved end residues are part of each CDR3. The D gene is left open where the match is weak. Clone size appears in some rows only: once, few, many, or a class for an expanded clone.

v_gene	abundance	d_gene	j_gene	CDR3aa	CDR3nt
TRBV29-1	few	TRBD2	TRBJ2-7	CSAWTSGDYEQYF	TGCAGCGCTTGGACTAGCGGGGACTACGAGCAGTACTTC
TRBV28	many	-	TRBJ1-5	CASSEPGHTNRPQHF	TGTGCCAGCAGTGAACCGGGACATACTAATCGGCCCCAGCATTTT
TRBV5-6	few	TRBD1	TRBJ1-4	CASNFGTVNEKLFF	TGTGCCAGCAACTTCGGGACAGTTAATGAAAAACTGTTTTTT
TRBV11-2	few	TRBD2	TRBJ2-2	CASSLVRTSAVQTANTGELFF	TGTGCCAGCAGCTTAGTTAGGACTAGCGCCGTTCAGACCGCGAACACCGGGGAGCTGTTTTTT
TRBV5-1	few	-	TRBJ2-1	CASSLLLNNEQFF	TGCGCCAGCAGCTTGTTACTGAACAATGAGCAGTTCTTC
TRBV20-1	-	-	TRBJ2-7	CSARPPHRDPYEQYF	TGCAGTGCTAGACCCCCCCACAGGGATCCCTACGAGCAGTACTTC
TRBV20-1	-	-	TRBJ1-4	CSASYKGSTNEKLFF	TGCAGTGCTAGTTACAAGGGTTCGACTAATGAAAAACTGTTTTTT
TRBV5-4	many	TRBD1	TRBJ2-2	CASSSRGGFDTGELFF	TGTGCCAGCAGCTCGAGAGGGGGCTTCGACACCGGGGAGCTGTTTTTT
TRBV4-2	many	-	TRBJ2-7	CASSQDWVGSYEQYF	TGTGCCAGCAGCCAAGATTGGGTCGGTTCCTACGAGCAGTACTTC
TRBV6-1	few	TRBD1	TRBJ2-1	CASGQGASNEQFF	TGTGCCAGCGGACAGGGGGCATCAAATGAGCAGTTCTTC
TRBV2	few	-	TRBJ2-7	CASRSAGTKGTYEQYF	TGTGCCAGCAGGTCTGCAGGGACCAAAGGCACCTACGAGCAGTACTTC
TRBV12-3/TRBV12-4	-	-	TRBJ1-3	CASSAVLGNTIYF	TGTGCCAGCAGTGCCGTCCTAGGAAACACCATATATTTT
TRBV24-1	few	-	TRBJ2-1	CATSDFSGTTGFF	TGTGCCACCAGTGATTTTTCGGGGACAACTGGGTTCTTC
TRBV7-2	few	TRBD2	TRBJ2-5	CASSADPPALAGETQYF	TGTGCCAGCAGCGCAGACCCCCCCGCACTAGCGGGAGAGACCCAGTACTTC
TRBV5-1	few	-	TRBJ2-2	CASKEGANTGELFF	TGCGCCAGCAAAGAGGGAGCGAACACCGGGGAGCTGTTTTTT
TRBV6-1	many	TRBD1	TRBJ1-1	CATTGTAEAFF	TGTGCCACCACAGGGACAGCTGAAGCTTTCTTT
TRBV20-1	-	-	TRBJ2-2	CSATRSGELFF	TGCAGTGCTACAAGATCCGGGGAGCTGTTTTTT
TRBV3-1	many	-	TRBJ2-3	CASSSSGTSIGGGDTQYF	TGTGCCAGCAGTAGTAGCGGAACCTCTATTGGGGGAGGAGATACGCAGTATTTT
TRBV20-1	few	-	TRBJ2-2	CSARRDGRWNTGELFF	TGCAGTGCTAGAAGGGACGGCCGATGGAACACCGGGGAGCTGTTTTTT
TRBV6-1	few	TRBD1	TRBJ1-5	CASSRRTGNNQPQHF	TGTGCCAGCAGTCGTCGGACAGGCAACAATCAGCCCCAGCATTTT
TRBV19	-	-	TRBJ2-2	CASSTPGSGIRTGELFF	TGTGCCAGTAGTACGCCGGGTTCAGGGATACGCACCGGGGAGCTGTTTTTT